A single sample gave rise to the 28 T cell receptor beta chains below, sequenced in a study of early T cells in non-severe SARS-CoV-2 infection. TCRdb reprocessed the 5' RACE reads with MiXCR, giving one entry per CDR3 protein. The data show about 42,000 distinct CDR3 sequences, with roughly 7.1% seen just once and around 4.5% held by the top ten. Material: whole blood. The origin of the receptors is an adult who was a healthcare worker with PCR-confirmed SARS-CoV-2 infection or an uninfected control (not recorded which).

This clonotype was counted many times. The V and J genes are TRBV29-1 and TRBJ2-4; D is unresolved. Germline V CDR1 and CDR2: SQVTM, ANQGSEA. The CDR3 consists of 12 residues. V lost 2 bases, J lost 7 bases, and 9 bases lay in between. CDR3: CSVEPPSNIQYF. The CDR3 DNA reads as TGCAGCGTTGAACCCCCTAGTAACATTCAGTACTTC.

This clonotype was seen at least ten times. The chain combines TRBV12-3 or TRBV12-4 with TRBJ2-7; the match to TRBD1 covers 7 bases. The CDR3 extends over 12 amino acids. After removal of 5 bases from V and 4 bases from J, the junction contained 2 bases not matched to a gene. CDR3 residues: CASSRTGYEQYF. For the CDR3, the DNA is TGTGCCAGCAGTCGGACAGGATACGAGCAGTACTTC.

This clonotype was observed a few times. This sequence joins TRBV20-1 and TRBJ2-4, with a tentative D call TRBD1 (7 bases). The CDR3 spans 14 residues. Trimming removed 5 bases at V and 8 bases at J, with 19 bases between. The germline V gene encodes CDR1 DFQATT and CDR2 SNEGSKA (reference sequence). The CDR3 DNA sequence: TGCAGTGCTGGAGGAGGGGGCGAAATGGACATTCAGTACTTC. It is translated as CSAGGGGEMDIQYF.

This clonotype was found many times. This sequence joins TRBV12-5 and TRBJ1-3; D remains unclear. The CDR3 extends over 11 amino acids. V dropped 7 bases and J dropped 6 bases, with 7 bases sitting between them. Germline CDR1 reads LGHNT; CDR2 reads FRNRAP. The CDR3 sequence: CASAVVNTIYF. CDR3 nucleotides: TGTGCTAGTGCGGTCGTAAACACCATATATTTT.

This clonotype was seen more than once but under ten times. The chain couples TRBV3-1 to TRBJ1-2; D gene ambiguous. The CDR3 consists of 12 residues. V lost 1 base, J lost 8 bases, and 8 bases lay in between. Germline CDR1 LGHDT, CDR2 YNNKEL (reference sequence). CDR3 nucleotide sequence: TGTGCCAGCAGCCAAGGGCAGAAGGGCTACACCTTC. This translates into CASSQGQKGYTF.

This clonotype has just a few counts. The V and J genes are TRBV29-1 and TRBJ1-3, with 7 bases that match TRBD1. With V trimmed by 7 bases and J by 3 bases, 12 bases remained unmatched. From germline, CDR1 is SQVTM and CDR2 ANQGSEA. The CDR3 spans 15 residues. The CDR3 sequence is CSANSPQGNGNTIYF. The CDR3 coding sequence is TGCAGCGCCAACTCCCCACAGGGGAATGGAAACACCATATATTTT.

This clonotype was seen repeatedly, ten times or more. V usage is TRBV7-2 and J usage is TRBJ1-2; a weak D match, TRBD1 (5 bases). The CDR3 covers 15 residues. Germline values: CDR1 SGHTA, CDR2 FQGNSA. Trimming took off 7 bases at V and 5 bases at J, with 20 bases between the two ends. DNA of the CDR3: TGTGCCAGCACCCCCCGCCCCGCCACAGGTTATGGCTACACCTTC. Its translation: CASTPRPATGYGYTF. The whole variable domain, remainder taken from reference TRBV7-2 and TRBJ1-2, is GAGVSQSPSNKVTEKGKDVELRCDPISGHTALYWYRQSLGQGLEFLIYFQGNSAPDKSGLPSDRFSAERTGGSVSTLTIQRTQQEDSAVYLCASTPRPATGYGYTFGSGTRLTVV.

This clonotype was picked up a small number of times. The chain employs TRBV4-1 and TRBJ2-7, with 7 bases fitting TRBD1. J lost 4 bases, V lost 4 bases, and 7 bases had no gene match. The CDR3 has 14 amino acids. Germline V CDR1 and CDR2: MGHRA, YSYEKL. CDR3 loop: CASSRTGTDYEQYF. The DNA of the CDR3 is TGCGCCAGCAGCCGAACCGGGACAGATTACGAGCAGTACTTC.

This clonotype was seen at least ten times. V and J are TRBV12-3 or TRBV12-4 and TRBJ1-6, with 11 bases that match TRBD1. The CDR3 runs 17 residues. Trimming removed 1 base from V and 6 bases from J; junction bases left unmatched: 5. The CDR3 DNA is TGTGCCAGCAGTTTAGGTGGACAGGGGGCGGTTAATTCACCCCTCCACTTT. Translated: CASSLGGQGAVNSPLHF.

The rearrangement uses TRBV4-2 and TRBJ2-3, with 7 bases identical to TRBD1. This CDR3 is 13 amino acids long. V lost 1 base to trimming and J lost 12 bases; unmatched junction nucleotides: 7. CDR1 and CDR2 from the germline V gene are LGHNA and YNFKEQ. DNA for the CDR3: TGTGCCAGCAGCCAAGGGACAGGCCCCAATCAGTATTTT. Translating gives CASSQGTGPNQYF.

This clonotype occurred a few times. The chain recombines TRBV6-5 with TRBJ2-1; 8 positions agree with TRBD1. J was trimmed by 7 bases and V by 1 base; bases with no gene match: 9. This CDR3 contains 16 residues. Germline assignment: CDR1 MNHEY and CDR2 SVGAGI. The CDR3 DNA reads as TGTGCCAGCAGTTACTTCGACAGGGGAAGGGGGAATGAGCAGTTCTTC. Translation: CASSYFDRGRGNEQFF.

In this sample, this clonotype turned up many times. The rearrangement joins TRBV7-9 to TRBJ1-2, with D perhaps matching TRBD1 (5 bases). Germline V gives CDR1 SEHNR, CDR2 FQNEAQ (reference sequence). The germline V and J ends were trimmed by 5 bases and 4 bases, with 8 bases remaining between them. There are 12 residues in the CDR3. DNA for the CDR3: TGTGCCAGCAGCCCAGGGCTCTATGGCTACACCTTC. Its protein product is CASSPGLYGYTF.

The gene calls are TRBV3-1 and TRBJ2-2, with D hard to call. V was shortened by 5 bases and J by 2 bases, with 6 bases between the two germline ends. Germline CDR1 is LGHDT and CDR2 is YNNKEL (reference sequence). The CDR3 has 13 residues. For the CDR3, the DNA is TGTGCCAGCAGCTCAAAAAACACCGGGGAGCTGTTTTTT. Translating gives CASSSKNTGELFF.

This clonotype was picked up many times. The chain recombines TRBV3-1 with TRBJ1-1, with D unresolved. V lost 1 base and J lost 5, with 5 bases in between. The CDR3 contains 12 residues. Germline V gene lookup returns CDR1 LGHDT and CDR2 YNNKEL (reference sequence). The CDR3 sequence: CASSQGSTEAFF. CDR3 bases: TGTGCCAGCAGCCAAGGAAGTACTGAAGCTTTCTTT.

The chain is built from TRBV4-2 and TRBJ1-1; the D is unclear. The V gene's germline CDR1 is LGHNA and CDR2 YNFKEQ. V dropped 1 base and J dropped 4 bases, with 4 bases sitting between them. The CDR3 runs to 12 residues. CDR3 bases: TGTGCCAGCAGCCAAGGCTTCACTGAAGCTTTCTTT. As protein: CASSQGFTEAFF.

The chain has TRBV3-1 and TRBJ2-3; 8 bases are a match to TRBD1. After removal of 1 base from V and 4 bases from J, the junction contained 4 bases not matched to a gene. The CDR3 contains 15 residues. CDR1 is LGHDT and CDR2 is YNNKEL in the germline V gene (reference sequence). CDR3 nucleotides: TGTGCCAGCAGCCAAGTCCAGGGGGCCGCAGATACGCAGTATTTT. As protein: CASSQVQGAADTQYF.

This clonotype occurred many times. This chain links TRBV7-2 with TRBJ2-3; D gene ambiguous. The germline V and J ends were trimmed by 5 bases and 1 base, with 10 bases remaining between them. Per the germline V gene, CDR1 is SGHTA and CDR2 is FQGNSA. The CDR3 extends over 14 amino acids. For the CDR3, the DNA is TGTGCCAGCAGCCTCAGTCGCGGCACAGATACGCAGTATTTT. As protein: CASSLSRGTDTQYF.

This clonotype was found a few times. The rearrangement uses TRBV7-2 and TRBJ2-2, with D unresolved. The ends were cut back, 2 bases at V and 2 bases at J, with 12 bases in the middle. The germline V gene encodes CDR1 SGHTA and CDR2 FQGNSA. The CDR3 spans 16 residues. The CDR3 protein is CASSLSLERNTGELFF. The DNA for the CDR3 is TGTGCCAGCAGCTTATCTTTGGAACGCAACACCGGGGAGCTGTTTTTT.

At least ten counts were recorded for this clonotype. The chain uses TRBV27 and TRBJ1-5, with D possibly TRBD1 on 5 matching bases. V was clipped by 6 bases and J by 5 bases, with 14 bases between them. CDR1 and CDR2 (germline): MNHEY, SMNVEV (reference sequence). This CDR3 contains 14 residues. CDR3 amino acids: CASRPAGLYQPQHF. The CDR3, as DNA: TGTGCCAGCAGGCCTGCGGGACTCTATCAGCCCCAGCATTTT.

Worth noting for this clonotype: A much larger clone differs from this one at a single base, so this may be a read error. The chain combines TRBV10-3 with TRBJ2-7, with a possible D match to TRBD2 (5 bases). The CDR3 spans 21 residues. The ends were cut back, 2 bases at V and 2 bases at J, with 31 bases in the middle. CDR1 ENHRY and CDR2 SYGVKD come from the germline V gene. CDR3 residues: CAISEAAQKWRINPYTYEQYF. CDR3 coding DNA: TGTGCCATCAGTGAGGCGGCCCAGAAGTGGAGGATTAACCCGTATACCTACGAGCAGTACTTC.

The chain recombines TRBV6-1 with TRBJ1-1; tentatively, D is TRBD1 (5 bases). Deletions cut 4 bases from V and 6 bases from J, with 12 bases between. CDR3 length: 13 residues. Germline V gene data show CDR1 as MNHNS and CDR2 as SASEGT. CDR3 coding DNA: TGTGCCAGCAGTGTCTTATACAGGCCTGAAGCTTTCTTT. Its translation: CASSVLYRPEAFF.

Only a few counts were recorded for this clonotype. This chain uses TRBV12-3 or TRBV12-4 with TRBJ2-1; D is ambiguous. Trimming removed 8 bases at V and 0 bases at J, with 11 bases between. The CDR3 length is 14 residues. As DNA, the CDR3 is TGTGCCAGCCGCACTACTTTCTCCTACAATGAGCAGTTCTTC. It is translated as CASRTTFSYNEQFF.

This clonotype was recorded a few times. The chain joins TRBV6-1 to TRBJ2-1, with 11 nucleotides matching TRBD1. With 3 bases clipped from V and 5 bases from J, the junction kept 6 bases outside the gene matches. The CDR3 length is 16 residues. Germline CDR1 MNHNS, CDR2 SASEGT. This chain's CDR3 is CASSDSGTGGHNEQFF. DNA of the CDR3: TGTGCCAGCAGTGACTCCGGGACAGGGGGTCACAATGAGCAGTTCTTC.

This clonotype has ten or more counts. The genes are TRBV4-1 and TRBJ2-7; D perhaps matches TRBD2 (5 bases). V lost 1 base and J lost 6, with 13 bases in between. The CDR3 loop spans 14 amino acids. Per the germline V gene, CDR1 is MGHRA and CDR2 is YSYEKL. CDR3 protein: CASSQVTLEGEQYF. CDR3 DNA: TGCGCCAGCAGCCAAGTAACCCTTGAGGGCGAGCAGTACTTC.

The rearrangement links TRBV2 to TRBJ2-7; D is undetermined. Germline assignment: CDR1 SNHLY and CDR2 FYNNEI. The CDR3 is 15 amino acids. V was pared by 2 bases and J by 2 bases, with 13 bases between. The CDR3 loop is CASSEMAAAAYEQYF. The CDR3 DNA reads as TGTGCCAGCAGTGAAATGGCGGCAGCAGCCTACGAGCAGTACTTC.

This clonotype was picked up many times. The chain is built from TRBV10-3 and TRBJ1-1; TRBD1 matches 8 bases. Losses at the gene ends were 8 bases for V and 5 bases for J; bases not matched to a gene: 4. This CDR3 contains 12 residues. Per germline, CDR1 ENHRY and CDR2 SYGVKD. CDR3 sequence: CAIGQGLTEAFF. CDR3 bases: TGTGCCATCGGACAGGGTTTGACTGAAGCTTTCTTT.

The rearrangement links TRBV5-4 to TRBJ2-5; D uncertain. Germline V gene sequence: CDR1 SGHNT, CDR2 YYREEE (reference sequence). There are 14 residues in the CDR3. V was shortened by 4 bases and J by 2 bases, with 12 bases between the two germline ends. As DNA, the CDR3 is TGTGCCAGCAGCCCGACGGACGTACAAGAGACCCAGTACTTC. This encodes CASSPTDVQETQYF.

This clonotype was picked up a small number of times. The chain employs TRBV7-9 and TRBJ2-7, with TRBD2 identical over 13 bases. The germline V gene encodes CDR1 SEHNR and CDR2 FQNEAQ (reference sequence). This CDR3 has 16 amino acids. The V gene end was trimmed by 5 bases and the J gene end by 1 base; junction bases not matched to a gene: 5. The CDR3 DNA sequence: TGTGCCAGCAGCCGGGGACTAGCGGGGTTATCCTACGAGCAGTACTTC. Residues: CASSRGLAGLSYEQYF.